The 11 T cell receptor beta chains presented below share a single source sample, sequenced in a study of cytomegalovirus exposure and HLA in healthy donors. It was with 60 Vbeta and 13 Jbeta primers that the PCR ran. Sequenced by immunoSEQ multiplex PCR; TCRdb stores in-frame clones only, minus some. The table lists around 200,000 clones, 70% to 90% of them singletons. Sequenced: PBMCs. Receptors originate from a woman aged 30 to 39 in good health and CMV-seronegative.

This clone was detected only a few times. The chain combines TRBV5-1 with TRBJ1-2, with D tentatively TRBD1 (6 bases). The CDR3 has 13 amino acids. V was cut by 0 bases and J by 7 bases, with 10 bases left in between. Germline CDR1 reads SGHRS; CDR2 reads YFSETQ. The CDR3 protein is CASSLGQGSGYTF. The CDR3 DNA reads TGCGCCAGCAGCTTGGGCCAGGGGAGTGGCTACACCTTC.

The J gene is TRBJ1-5, the V gene TRBV6-1; 10 bases are a match to TRBD1. This CDR3 spans 15 amino acids. From germline, CDR1 is MNHNS and CDR2 SASEGT. V shed 8 bases, J shed 2 bases, and the junction held 6 bases outside the gene matches. The CDR3 sequence is CASGTDRGGNQPQHF. The CDR3 DNA is TGTGCCAGCGGTACGGACAGGGGGGGCAATCAGCCCCAGCATTTT.

V gene TRBV18 combines with J gene TRBJ2-2; D might be TRBD1 (6 bases). There are 14 residues in the CDR3. Germline lookup yields CDR1 KGHSH and CDR2 LQKENI. V lost 5 bases and J lost 6, with 13 bases in between. CDR3 protein: CASSTGLGAGELFF. In DNA, the CDR3 is TGTGCCAGCTCAACAGGGTTGGGTGCCGGGGAGCTGTTTTTT. The full variable domain, with the rest looked up from reference TRBV18 and TRBJ2-2, is NAGVMQNPRHLVRRRGQEARLRCSPMKGHSHVYWYRQLPEEGLKFMVYLQKENIIDESGMPKERFSAEFPKEGPSILRIQQVVRGDSAAYFCASSTGLGAGELFFGEGSRLTVL.

The chain combines TRBV5-1 with TRBJ2-7, with 7 bases that match TRBD1. The CDR3 contains 14 residues. CDR1 SGHRS and CDR2 YFSETQ come from the germline V gene. J gave up 2 bases and V 3 bases, and 5 bases lay outside the gene matches. CDR3 DNA sequence: TGCGCCAGCAGCTCAGCACAGGGGCCCTACGAGCAGTACTTC. Protein sequence: CASSSAQGPYEQYF. Full variable domain (remainder filled in from reference TRBV5-1 and TRBJ2-7): KAGVTQTPRYLIKTRGQQVTLSCSPISGHRSVSWYQQTPGQGLQFLFEYFSETQRNKGNFPGRFSGRQFSNSRSEMNVSTLELGDSALYLCASSSAQGPYEQYFGPGTRLTVT.

The rearrangement uses TRBV6-5 and TRBJ2-5, with 7 positions matching TRBD1. Per germline, CDR1 MNHEY and CDR2 SVGAGI. V lost 6 bases to trimming and J lost 5 bases; unmatched junction nucleotides: 6. The CDR3 length is 13 residues. CDR3 in DNA: TGTGCCAGCAGGACGAACAGGGGTGAGACCCAGTACTTC. Its protein is CASRTNRGETQYF.

The chain joins TRBV10-2 to TRBJ2-2, with TRBD2 identical over 10 bases. V lost 4 bases to trimming and J lost 7 bases; unmatched junction nucleotides: 3. This CDR3 region has 14 residues. Germline V gives CDR1 WSHSY, CDR2 SAAADI. This chain's CDR3 is CASSVTSGVGELFF. CDR3 bases: TGCGCCAGCAGTGTCACTAGCGGGGTCGGGGAGCTGTTTTTT.

The chain has TRBV28 and TRBJ2-4; 7 nucleotides agree with TRBD2. After removal of 5 bases from V and 0 bases from J, the junction contained 4 bases not matched to a gene. The germline CDR1 and CDR2 sequences are MDHEN and SYDVKM. CDR3 length: 15 amino acids. CDR3 residues: CASSPSGLAKNIQYF. The CDR3 nucleotides read TGTGCCAGCAGTCCTAGCGGACTAGCCAAAAACATTCAGTACTTC.

The gene calls are TRBV6-5 and TRBJ2-6; no definite D call. Germline lookup yields CDR1 MNHEY and CDR2 SVGAGI. This CDR3 is 16 amino acids long. Trimming stripped 4 bases from V and 0 bases from J, with 10 bases between. The DNA for the CDR3 is TGTGCCAGCAGTTCCCCAAGCGTCTCTGGGGCCAACGTCCTGACTTTC. This gives the protein CASSSPSVSGANVLTF.

V gene TRBV4-1 combines with J gene TRBJ1-3; weak D call: TRBD1 (6 bases). V was trimmed by 2 bases and J by 3 bases, leaving 14 bases between them. Germline assignment: CDR1 MGHRA and CDR2 YSYEKL. The CDR3 has 16 residues. The CDR3 protein is CASSQPTGSNGNTIYF. The CDR3 DNA is TGCGCCAGCAGCCAACCGACAGGATCCAATGGAAACACCATATATTTT.

This clone was seen a single time. The CDR3 loop is CATSSRVGETQYF. The CDR3 DNA sequence: TGTGCCACCAGCAGCAGGGTTGGGGAGACCCAGTACTTC. The rearrangement joins TRBV15 to TRBJ2-5; a weak D match, TRBD1 (5 bases). The CDR3 spans 13 residues. The V and J ends lost 3 bases and 5 bases respectively, with 10 bases between them. CDR1 and CDR2 from the germline V gene are LNHNV and YYDKDF (reference sequence).

The CDR3 region is CASIGGTGYEQYF. CDR3 nucleotides: TGTGCCAGCATAGGCGGAACCGGCTACGAGCAGTACTTC. The chain links TRBV27 to TRBJ2-7; unclear D gene. In germline, CDR1 is MNHEY, CDR2 SMNVEV (reference sequence). Trimming shortened V by 7 bases and J by 3 bases, and 13 bases separated the two germline ends. The CDR3 length is 13 residues.